The entry below describes one T cell receptor (beta chain). The target antigen is unknown. The source of the sample is a study of CD8 T cells in ankylosing spondylitis. Trimming pared 5 bases from V and 5 bases from J, leaving 15 bases between. This CDR3 region has 14 residues. In TCRdb, the 5' RACE reads were re-called with MiXCR into one record per CDR3 protein. This table has hundreds of thousands of distinct CDR3 sequences, 20% to 25% appearing once. General observations from the study: In ankylosing spondylitis patients, matched synovial fluid reportedly showed significant enrichment of disease-linked clones.

This clonotype originated in a male donor with ankylosing spondylitis or in good health (not recorded which). This chain links TRBV12-3 or TRBV12-4 with TRBJ2-5; either TRBD1 or TRBD2 may supply D (5 bases each). What was sequenced was blood, either unsorted or a sorted T cell fraction (not recorded which). The CDR3 loop is CASSGGGGIETQYF. In DNA, the CDR3 is TGTGCCAGCAGTGGGGGTGGGGGTATCGAGACCCAGTACTTC.